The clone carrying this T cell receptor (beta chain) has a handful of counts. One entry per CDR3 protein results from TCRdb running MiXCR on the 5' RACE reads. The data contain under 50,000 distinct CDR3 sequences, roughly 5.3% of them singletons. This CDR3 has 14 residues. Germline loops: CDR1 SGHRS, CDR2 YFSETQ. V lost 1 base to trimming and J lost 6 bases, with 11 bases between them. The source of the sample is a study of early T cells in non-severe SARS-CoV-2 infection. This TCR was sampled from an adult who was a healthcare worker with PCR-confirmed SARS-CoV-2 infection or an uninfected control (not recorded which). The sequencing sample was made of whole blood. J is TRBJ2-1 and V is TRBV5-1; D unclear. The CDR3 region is CASSLMPPGNEQFF. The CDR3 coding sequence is TGCGCCAGCAGCTTGATGCCCCCGGGCAATGAGCAGTTCTTC.